A single sample gave rise to the 3 T cell receptor beta chains below, sequenced in a study of molecular identifiers for immune sequencing clone quantification. MiXCR was run by TCRdb on the PCR reads, yielding one entry per CDR3 protein. The data hold a few hundred thousand distinct CDR3 sequences, with over 20% observed a single time. Sequences were obtained from naive CD8+ T cells from blood, with Jurkat cell RNA spiked in. Subset specified: FACS-sorted CD8+CD4-CCR7+CD45RA+ naive T cells. The receptors shown here come from a human donor in good health. Some libraries in this study had Jurkat cell RNA spiked in.

The CDR3 sequence is CASSQDSRSQETQYF. In nucleotides, the CDR3 is TGCGCCAGCAGCCAAGATAGTAGGTCCCAAGAGACCCAGTACTTC. The rearrangement uses TRBV4-3 and TRBJ2-5; D not certain. In germline, CDR1 is LGHNA, CDR2 YSLEER. CDR3 length equals 15 residues. V lost 0 bases and J lost 1, with 9 bases in between.

This clonotype showed up just once. The rearrangement uses TRBV27 and TRBJ2-1; 9 bases align to TRBD1. Per germline, CDR1 MNHEY and CDR2 SMNVEV (reference sequence). J was trimmed by 5 bases and V by 3 bases; bases with no gene match: 2. The CDR3 loop spans 14 amino acids. For the CDR3, the DNA is TGTGCCAGCAGTTTCGGGACAGGGCACAATGAGCAGTTCTTC. Amino acids: CASSFGTGHNEQFF.

This clonotype showed up just a few times. This rearrangement joins TRBV6-1 to TRBJ2-1, with D tentatively TRBD2 (6 bases). The length of the CDR3 is 16 residues. Trimming cost V 1 base and J 5 bases, with 15 bases left between them. Germline-derived CDR1 and CDR2 are MNHNS and SASEGT. DNA of the CDR3: TGTGCCAGCAGTGAAGTCGTGACTAGTCCCAACAATGAGCAGTTCTTC. Amino acids: CASSEVVTSPNNEQFF.